This is a list of T cell receptor beta chains from one sample in a study of blood T cell repertoires in COVID-19. Assay used: immunoSEQ multiplex PCR; TCRdb lists only in-frame clones, some missing. The sample has about 170,000 clones, approximately 85% seen once. Material for sequencing was peripheral blood. These receptors were taken from a man at least 80 years old with COVID-19, enrolled during active disease. The CDR3 runs from the conserved cysteine through the conserved F or W. A D gene is named only where the DNA matches it firmly.

V gene	J gene	D gene	CDR3 protein
TRBV6-5	TRBJ2-7	.	CASRRWTYEQYF
TRBV7-2	TRBJ2-7	.	CASSLASGSYEQYF
TRBV20-1	TRBJ1-5	TRBD1	CSASPTGGAQPQHF
TRBV18	TRBJ1-2	TRBD1	CASSWDRVDYGYTF
TRBV4-2	TRBJ1-5	TRBD1	CASSQQTGQGAGQPQHF
TRBV18	TRBJ1-1	.	CASSPARTEETEAFF
TRBV28	TRBJ2-1	TRBD2	CASRGTSGGWAQFF
TRBV11-3	TRBJ2-1	TRBD2	CASSLGLAGSNEQFF
TRBV5-6	TRBJ2-6	.	CASSLAGYRSGANVLTF
TRBV9	TRBJ1-2	.	CASSPRGVEGYTF
TRBV3-1/TRBV3-2	TRBJ2-3	TRBD2	CASSVAGGTPDTQYF
TRBV28	TRBJ2-5	TRBD1	CASSLGQEETQYF
TRBV2	TRBJ1-1	.	CASSAEGLQLGEAFF
TRBV5-6	TRBJ1-3	TRBD1	CASSLPGQDDRNTIYF
TRBV11-3	TRBJ1-3	.	CASSFSLSGNTIYF
TRBV7-3	TRBJ2-1	TRBD2	CASSLRTSGGLNEQFF
TRBV7-2	TRBJ2-3	.	CASSLGGWGGRTDTQYF
TRBV2	TRBJ1-5	.	CASSRGEGTRSNQPQHF
TRBV18	TRBJ2-5	.	CASSPRVGEAQYF
TRBV18	TRBJ1-1	.	CASSPWGSNTEAFF
TRBV10-3	TRBJ1-2	TRBD1	CAISSGTGAYGYTF
TRBV6-6	TRBJ1-4	.	CASRYGTNEKLFF
TRBV6-2/TRBV6-3	TRBJ2-2	TRBD2	CASSYSLAGSTGELFF
TRBV7-9	TRBJ2-3	TRBD1	CASSSQGDETQYF
TRBV6-5	TRBJ1-4	.	CASIGGPGANEKLFF
TRBV19	TRBJ1-5	TRBD1	CASSIGVQGKNVGRQPQHF
TRBV5-4	TRBJ2-7	TRBD1	CASSLAVGTGLGRQYF
TRBV6-6	TRBJ2-1	TRBD2	CASSPTSGGEQFF
TRBV3-1/TRBV3-2	TRBJ2-1	TRBD2	CASSVRIAGSPYNEQFF
TRBV9	TRBJ1-2	.	CASSAQGRRWGGYTF
TRBV4-2	TRBJ2-1	.	CASSQGGLINNEQFF
TRBV10-3	TRBJ1-1	.	CAISEAGYDTEAFF
TRBV4-1	TRBJ1-2	.	CASSQLGLPSGYTF
TRBV6-6	TRBJ2-3	.	CASSYLDHEDTQYF
TRBV6-5	TRBJ2-1	TRBD1	CASSPTGTDYNEQFF
TRBV19	TRBJ1-2	TRBD1	CASSIGQGVRGYTF
TRBV2	TRBJ2-5	TRBD1	CASSEGTGEETQYF
TRBV18	TRBJ1-1	.	CASSPVAGMNTEAFF
TRBV18	TRBJ2-5	TRBD1	CASSPGQGRETQYF
TRBV12-3/TRBV12-4	TRBJ1-5	.	CASSYRGNQPQHF
TRBV6-5	TRBJ2-7	TRBD1	CASSRQGASYEQYF
TRBV5-1	TRBJ1-1	.	CASSSGTPNTEAFF
TRBV27	TRBJ1-1	TRBD1	CASSPWDRGGSEAFF
TRBV9	TRBJ1-3	TRBD1	CASSVQGAGNTIYF
TRBV19	TRBJ1-4	.	CASSMGRGEKLFF
TRBV12-3/TRBV12-4	TRBJ1-4	.	CATRGERSEKLFF
TRBV20-1	TRBJ1-4	.	CSASQSGGGREKLFF
TRBV19	TRBJ1-4	.	CASRQGREKLFF
TRBV7-2	TRBJ2-3	.	CASSVSGPLSTDTQYF
TRBV15	TRBJ1-4	.	CATSRFGSEKLFF
TRBV6-5	TRBJ2-2	TRBD2	CASTLAGRPGELFF
TRBV6-5	TRBJ2-5	.	CASSPRGGETQYF
TRBV18	TRBJ2-1	.	CASSPSVGEHNEQFF
TRBV2	TRBJ1-2	.	CASSENGLAYGYTF
TRBV6-1	TRBJ1-5	.	CASSERRQDSNQPQHF
TRBV2	TRBJ1-2	TRBD1	CASSEPGTGGFYGYTF
TRBV19	TRBJ2-6	.	CASSRGQSSGANVLTF
TRBV27	TRBJ1-2	TRBD1	CASSFSGTGGGYGYTF
TRBV2	TRBJ2-2	TRBD2	CASSLTGLGGGELFF